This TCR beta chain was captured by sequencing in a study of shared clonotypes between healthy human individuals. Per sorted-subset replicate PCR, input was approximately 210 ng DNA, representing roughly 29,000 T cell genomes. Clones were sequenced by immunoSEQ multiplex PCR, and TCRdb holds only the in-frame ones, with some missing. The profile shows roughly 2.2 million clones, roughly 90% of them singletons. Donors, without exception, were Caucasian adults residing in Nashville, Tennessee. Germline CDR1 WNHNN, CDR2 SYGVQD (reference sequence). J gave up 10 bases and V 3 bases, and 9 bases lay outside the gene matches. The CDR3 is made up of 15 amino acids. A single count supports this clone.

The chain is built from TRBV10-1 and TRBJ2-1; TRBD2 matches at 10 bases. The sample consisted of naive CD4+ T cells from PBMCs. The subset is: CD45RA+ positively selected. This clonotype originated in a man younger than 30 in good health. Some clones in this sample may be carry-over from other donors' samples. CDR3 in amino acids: CASSDPGLASGEQFF. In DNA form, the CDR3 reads TGCGCCAGCAGTGACCCGGGACTAGCGTCGGGCGAGCAGTTCTTC.